This T cell receptor beta chain emerged from a study of T cells in Graves' hyperthyroidism and ophthalmopathy. For the study at large: Initial diagnosis, before any treatment, was when peripheral blood was collected. The study, taken as a whole, reports: Clonotypes that were expanded in thyroid above 0.001 mostly appeared in blood too.

There were TCR beta CDR3 regions amplified from RNA transcripts. HTBI primers were employed in a first-round RT-PCR of the TCR CDR3. TCRdb recomputed calls from the multiplex PCR reads with MiXCR, one row per CDR3 protein. The sample shows about 520,000 distinct CDR3 sequences, roughly a quarter of them seen only once. It was uncontrolled infection, other autoimmune disease, pregnancy or lactation that excluded patients. With respect to this clonotype: Antigen unknown.

The clonotype comes from a woman aged 25-40 years with Graves' ophthalmopathy. The sequenced sample consisted of blood.

The CDR3 DNA is TGTGCCAGCAGCTCTATGGCTACGAGCGGGGGATCCGAGCAGTACTTC. Amino acids: CASSSMATSGGSEQYF. The genes are TRBV3-1 and TRBJ2-7, with TRBD2 identical over 8 bases. Trimming took 5 bases from V and 6 from J; bases not matched to a gene: 15. CDR1 is LGHDT and CDR2 is YNNKEL in the germline V gene (reference sequence). This CDR3 is 16 amino acids long.